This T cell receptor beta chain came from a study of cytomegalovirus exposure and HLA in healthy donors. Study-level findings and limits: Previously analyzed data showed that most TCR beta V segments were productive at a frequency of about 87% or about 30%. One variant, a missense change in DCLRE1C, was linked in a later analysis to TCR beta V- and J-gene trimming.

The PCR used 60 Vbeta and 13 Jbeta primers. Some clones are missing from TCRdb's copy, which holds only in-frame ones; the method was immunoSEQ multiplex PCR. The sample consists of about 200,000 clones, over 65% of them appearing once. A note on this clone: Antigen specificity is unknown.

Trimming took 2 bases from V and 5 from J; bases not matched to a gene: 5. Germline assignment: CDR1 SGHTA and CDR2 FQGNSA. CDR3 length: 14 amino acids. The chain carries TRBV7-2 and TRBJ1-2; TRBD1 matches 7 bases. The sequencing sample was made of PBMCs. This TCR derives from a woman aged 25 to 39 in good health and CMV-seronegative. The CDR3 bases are TGTGCCAGCAGCTTAAAAGGGGGCGGGTATGGCTACACCTTC. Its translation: CASSLKGGGYGYTF.